The T cell receptor beta chain described here comes from a study of radiotherapy plus CTLA-4 blockade in lung cancer. The V gene's germline CDR1 is KGHSH and CDR2 LQKENI. CDR3 length equals 14 residues. V was clipped by 3 bases and J by 2 bases; unmatched bases: 4. Profiled with immunoSEQ multiplex PCR; TCRdb holds only in-frame clones, not every one. There are about 45,000 clones in the sample; 50% to 70% occur only once, and approximately 17% lies in the top ten. The V gene is TRBV18, the J gene TRBJ2-7, with 7 bases lining up with TRBD1. Sequencing was performed on peripheral blood, taken from a patient treated with radiotherapy plus ipilimumab. The TCR originated in a human donor with non-small cell lung cancer who had a partial response to radiotherapy plus ipilimumab. The CDR3 DNA reads as TGTGCCAGCTCACCCCCCCAGGGGGCCTACGAGCAGTACTTC. Its protein product is CASSPPQGAYEQYF.